This T cell receptor (beta chain) appears in the sequencing data of a study of T cells expressing NK-cell markers. Per germline, CDR1 DFQATT and CDR2 SNEGSKA (reference sequence). The CDR3 runs 16 residues. TCRdb reprocessed the 5' RACE reads, keeping one entry per CDR3 protein, no DNA. The sample holds about 150,000 distinct CDR3 sequences. The clonotype was recovered from a woman aged 50 to 60 in good health. The chain uses TRBV20-1 and TRBJ1-2; TCRdb reports TRBD1, a call that lacks DNA to check it against. Sample: blood T cells: a sorted CD56 or NKG2C T cell subset, CD4+ or CD8+ T cells, or bulk PBMC T cells (not recorded which). The CDR3 spells CSARPPGQGPFYGYTF.